This T cell receptor beta chain comes out of a study of shared clonotypes between healthy human individuals. Germline lookup yields CDR1 KGHSH and CDR2 LQKENI. Trimming took off 1 base at V and 6 bases at J, with 7 bases between the two ends. This CDR3 is built from 12 residues. The input for sorted-subset replicate PCRs was 150 to 200 ng DNA, about 29,000 T cell genomes. The repertoire was sequenced with immunoSEQ multiplex PCR; TCRdb's copy has only in-frame clones and lacks some. The profile shows more than 900,000 clones, 75% to 80% of them singletons. Notes on this clone: The antigen is not known.

Points from the study as a whole: Clonotype sharing among donors was thought likely to change with sequencing depth. Naive subsets typically showed greater estimated richness than memory subsets. Among four donors, roughly 5% of naive CD4 clonotypes were found in common.

The chain employs TRBV18 and TRBJ2-7; no definite D call. This clonotype was sampled from a man aged 18 to 30 in good health. Some clones in this sample may be carry-over from other donors' samples. Sequenced material: memory CD4+ T cells from PBMCs. Subset: CD45RA-negative fraction. The CDR3 sequence is CASSPQQGEQYF. In DNA, the CDR3 is TGTGCCAGCTCACCACAGCAAGGCGAGCAGTACTTC.